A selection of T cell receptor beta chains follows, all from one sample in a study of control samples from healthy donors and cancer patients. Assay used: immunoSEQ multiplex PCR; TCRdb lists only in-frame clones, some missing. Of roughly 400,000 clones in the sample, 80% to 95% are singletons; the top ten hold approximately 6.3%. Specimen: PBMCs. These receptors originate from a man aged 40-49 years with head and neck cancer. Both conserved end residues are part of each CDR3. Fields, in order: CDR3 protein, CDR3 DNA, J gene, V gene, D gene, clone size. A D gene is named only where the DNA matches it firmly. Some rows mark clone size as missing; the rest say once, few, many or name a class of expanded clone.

CASSLSFRREKLFF,TGTGCCAGCAGTTTATCCTTTCGCAGGGAGAAACTGTTTTTT,TRBJ1-4,TRBV28,-,-
CASSLEAGPYEQYF,TGTGCCAGCAGCTTAGAGGCAGGGCCTTACGAGCAGTACTTC,TRBJ2-7,TRBV7-2,-,-
CASSVRGSPNTGELFF,TGTGCCAGCAGCGTAAGGGGGAGCCCGAACACCGGGGAGCTGTTTTTT,TRBJ2-2,TRBV9,-,-
CAIRMTVGGNQPQHF,TGTGCCATCAGGATGACAGTTGGGGGCAATCAGCCCCAGCATTTT,TRBJ1-5,TRBV6-5,-,few
CASSPEGTGNQPQHF,TGTGCCAGCTCACCAGAGGGTACGGGCAATCAGCCCCAGCATTTT,TRBJ1-5,TRBV18,-,-
CASSSSYNSPLHF,TGTGCCAGCAGTTCCTCCTATAATTCACCCCTCCACTTT,TRBJ1-6,TRBV28,-,-
CASSSEREQGETQYF,TGTGCCAGCAGCTCGGAGCGGGAGCAAGGAGAGACCCAGTACTTC,TRBJ2-5,TRBV11-2,TRBD2,-
CASGGGRDGYTF,TGTGCCAGCGGCGGGGGCAGGGATGGCTACACCTTC,TRBJ1-2,TRBV9,-,-
CASSEGWETQYF,TGTGCCAGTAGCGAGGGTTGGGAGACCCAGTACTTC,TRBJ2-5,TRBV19,-,-
CASSYSGQGTGNTIYF,TGTGCCAGCAGTTACTCGGGACAGGGGACTGGAAACACCATATATTTT,TRBJ1-3,TRBV6-6,TRBD1,few
CASGPVSTTQYF,TGTGCCAGCGGTCCTGTATCGACTACGCAGTATTTT,TRBJ2-3,TRBV12-3/TRBV12-4,-,-
CSVGEGETEAFF,TGCAGCGTTGGCGAGGGGGAAACTGAAGCTTTCTTT,TRBJ1-1,TRBV29-1,-,-
CASSPGQAYEQYF,TGTGCCAGTAGTCCGGGGCAGGCCTACGAGCAGTACTTC,TRBJ2-7,TRBV19,-,-
CASSWRTVKGIGEKLFF,TGTGCCAGCAGCTGGAGGACAGTTAAAGGTATTGGTGAAAAACTGTTTTTT,TRBJ1-4,TRBV2,-,-
CASSLFVGQGYEQYF,TGTGCCAGCAGCTTATTCGTAGGGCAAGGCTACGAGCAGTACTTC,TRBJ2-7,TRBV7-6,-,-
CASSPSKTSTEPYEQYF,TGTGCCAGCAGCCCCTCAAAAACAAGCACGGAACCCTACGAGCAGTACTTC,TRBJ2-7,TRBV14,-,once
CASSLYLPYEQYF,TGTGCCAGCAGCTTATACTTGCCCTACGAGCAGTACTTC,TRBJ2-7,TRBV7-2,-,-
CASSLLDTGLAGELFF,TGTGCCAGCAGTTTATTGGACACGGGATTGGCCGGGGAGCTGTTTTTT,TRBJ2-2,TRBV28,-,-
CASSPTGTGVHEQYF,TGTGCCAGCAGCCCCACCGGGACAGGGGTCCACGAGCAGTACTTC,TRBJ2-7,TRBV7-3,TRBD1,-
CASSFGTSGGRDTQYF,TGTGCCAGTAGTTTCGGGACTAGCGGGGGCCGGGATACGCAGTATTTT,TRBJ2-3,TRBV19,TRBD2,-
CASSPWGSGSYEQYF,TGTGCCAGCAGCCCTTGGGGTAGCGGGTCCTACGAGCAGTACTTC,TRBJ2-7,TRBV9,TRBD2,-
CASAQFSRHNEQFF,TGTGCCAGCGCCCAGTTTTCTAGGCACAATGAGCAGTTCTTC,TRBJ2-1,TRBV9,-,-
CAWRSSLRLSGANVLTF,TGTGCCTGGAGGTCGTCTCTGAGGCTGTCTGGGGCCAACGTCCTGACTTTC,TRBJ2-6,TRBV30,-,-
CASSQGPAFYEQYF,TGTGCCAGCAGCCAAGGCCCGGCCTTCTACGAGCAGTACTTC,TRBJ2-7,TRBV3-1/TRBV3-2,-,-